This is a list of T cell receptor beta chains from one sample in a study of response to subunit inactivated influenza vaccine. TCRdb analysed the RT-PCR reads with MiXCR anew, one entry per CDR3 protein. The sample shows 800,000 or so distinct CDR3 sequences, around 20% of them seen only once. This specimen consisted of PBMCs from blood, obtained roughly 5 days after vaccination. Source of these receptors: a man aged 45-65 years who received an inactivated influenza vaccine. CDR3s include the opening cysteine and the closing phenylalanine or tryptophan. The order of the fields is CDR3 protein, CDR3 DNA, V gene, J gene, clone size, D gene. The D gene is left open where the match is weak. For some rows the clone size is stated as once, few or many, or as a class when expanded; others skip it.

CSASGGRGSDYEQYF	TGCAGTGCTAGTGGGGGTAGGGGTAGCGACTACGAGCAGTACTTC	TRBV20-1	TRBJ2-7	few	.
CSAGSDRDTEAFF	TGCAGTGCTGGATCGGACAGGGATACTGAAGCTTTCTTT	TRBV20-1	TRBJ1-1	.	TRBD1
CASSLEPRKQFF	TGTGCCAGCAGCTTGGAACCGAGGAAGCAGTTCTTC	TRBV5-8	TRBJ2-1	few	.
CSASHFGTASSGNTIYF	TGCAGTGCTAGCCATTTCGGGACAGCCTCTTCTGGAAACACCATATATTTT	TRBV20-1	TRBJ1-3	many	TRBD1
CASSQDEGSRELFF	TGCGCCAGCAGCCAAGATGAGGGCTCCAGGGAGCTGTTTTTT	TRBV4-3	TRBJ2-2	many	.
CASSQDWYNEQFF	TGCGCCAGCAGCCAAGACTGGTACAATGAGCAGTTCTTC	TRBV3-1	TRBJ2-1	many	.
CASSQGTRDYEQYF	TGCGCCAGCAGCCAAGGGACGCGGGACTACGAGCAGTACTTC	TRBV4-1	TRBJ2-7	.	.
CAWGWANTEAFF	TGTGCCTGGGGATGGGCAAACACTGAAGCTTTCTTT	TRBV30	TRBJ1-1	.	.
CASSDDGQGRETQYF	TGTGCCAGCAGTGACGACGGACAGGGCAGAGAGACCCAGTACTTC	TRBV25-1	TRBJ2-5	.	TRBD1
CASSTGGETQYF	TGTGCCAGCAGCACCGGAGGGGAGACCCAGTACTTC	TRBV5-6	TRBJ2-5	.	.
CASSLFRDEQYF	TGTGCCAGCAGCTTGTTCCGCGACGAGCAGTACTTC	TRBV5-4	TRBJ2-7	few	.
CASSGEGYEQYF	TGTGCCAGCAGTGGGGAGGGATACGAGCAGTACTTC	TRBV6-1	TRBJ2-7	.	TRBD2
CASRPTSGGRSYNEQFF	TGTGCCAGCAGACCCACTAGCGGGGGGAGATCCTACAATGAGCAGTTCTTC	TRBV6-1	TRBJ2-1	.	TRBD2
CSAPVSSWYQETQYF	TGCAGTGCCCCCGTAAGCAGCTGGTACCAAGAGACCCAGTACTTC	TRBV20-1	TRBJ2-5	few	.
CASSLISGEQETQYF	TGCGCCAGCAGCTTGATTAGCGGGGAGCAAGAGACCCAGTACTTC	TRBV5-1	TRBJ2-5	.	TRBD2
CSASAAGEETQYF	TGCAGTGCTAGTGCTGCCGGTGAAGAGACCCAGTACTTC	TRBV20-1	TRBJ2-5	.	.
CASSQLQGSSYEQYF	TGTGCCAGCAGCCAGCTACAGGGGAGCTCCTACGAGCAGTACTTC	TRBV4-2	TRBJ2-7	few	TRBD1
CASSYPPGLSYNEQFF	TGTGCCAGCAGTTACCCGCCGGGACTAAGTTACAATGAGCAGTTCTTC	TRBV6-5	TRBJ2-1	few	TRBD2
CASLFGSGTWDEQFF	TGTGCCAGCTTATTCGGGTCAGGGACATGGGATGAGCAGTTCTTC	TRBV7-2	TRBJ2-1	.	.
CASSETTTGHQETQYF	TGTGCCAGCAGTGAAACGACAACGGGACACCAAGAGACCCAGTACTTC	TRBV6-1	TRBJ2-5	.	.
CASSKLQGTEAFF	TGCGCCAGCAGCAAATTACAGGGAACTGAAGCTTTCTTT	TRBV4-1	TRBJ1-1	.	.
CASSDQAGTGVQETQYF	TGTGCCAGCAGTGACCAAGCCGGGACAGGGGTACAAGAGACCCAGTACTTC	TRBV27	TRBJ2-5	.	TRBD1
CASSPLGDMSFNEQFF	TGTGCCAGCAGCCCCCTTGGGGACATGTCATTCAATGAGCAGTTCTTC	TRBV13	TRBJ2-1	.	.
CASSPTGRAYGYTF	TGTGCCAGCAGTCCTACCGGCAGGGCCTATGGCTACACCTTC	TRBV12-3/TRBV12-4	TRBJ1-2	many	.
CASSLSLSATYEQYF	TGTGCCAGCAGTTTATCCCTTAGCGCAACCTACGAGCAGTACTTC	TRBV27	TRBJ2-7	few	.
CSANDYWLAGSTDTQYF	TGCAGTGCCAACGACTATTGGCTAGCGGGCTCCACAGATACGCAGTATTTT	TRBV20-1	TRBJ2-3	.	TRBD2
CASSLRRGTGELFF	TGCGCCAGCAGCCTAAGGCGGGGGACCGGGGAGCTGTTTTTT	TRBV5-1	TRBJ2-2	.	TRBD2
CASSLLGAGGPQETQYF	TGTGCCAGCAGCTTACTAGGAGCGGGAGGACCGCAAGAGACCCAGTACTTC	TRBV7-9	TRBJ2-5	once	TRBD2
CASSLPSTGMASPLHF	TGTGCCAGCAGCCTACCTTCGACAGGGATGGCTTCACCCCTCCACTTT	TRBV5-6	TRBJ1-6	many	TRBD1
CASSLEDRDYEQYF	TGTGCCAGCAGTTTAGAGGACAGGGACTACGAGCAGTACTTC	TRBV12-3/TRBV12-4	TRBJ2-7	many	TRBD1
CASRGGQGLNTEAFF	TGCGCCAGCAGGGGCGGACAGGGACTAAACACTGAAGCTTTCTTT	TRBV5-1	TRBJ1-1	few	TRBD1
CSARDHQGRAKNIQYF	TGCAGTGCTAGAGATCACCAGGGAAGAGCCAAAAACATTCAGTACTTC	TRBV20-1	TRBJ2-4	.	.
CATKGQNTEAFF	TGCGCCACCAAAGGACAGAACACTGAAGCTTTCTTT	TRBV10-2	TRBJ1-1	few	.